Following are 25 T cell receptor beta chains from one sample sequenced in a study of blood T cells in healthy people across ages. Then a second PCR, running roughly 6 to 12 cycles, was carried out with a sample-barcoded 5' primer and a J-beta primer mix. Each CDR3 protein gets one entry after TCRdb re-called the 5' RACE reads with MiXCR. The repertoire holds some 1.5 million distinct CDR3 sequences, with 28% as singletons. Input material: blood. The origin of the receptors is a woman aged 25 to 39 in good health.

CDR3: CASSLAGTSGTYEQYF. CDR3 coding DNA: TGTGCCAGCAGCTTAGCGGGGACTAGCGGAACCTACGAGCAGTACTTC. V and J are TRBV11-2 and TRBJ2-4; 11 nucleotides line up with TRBD2. The J call may not be correct, given that the DNA end is closer to TRBJ2-7. Germline lookup yields CDR1 SGHAT and CDR2 FQNNGV. There are 16 residues in the CDR3.

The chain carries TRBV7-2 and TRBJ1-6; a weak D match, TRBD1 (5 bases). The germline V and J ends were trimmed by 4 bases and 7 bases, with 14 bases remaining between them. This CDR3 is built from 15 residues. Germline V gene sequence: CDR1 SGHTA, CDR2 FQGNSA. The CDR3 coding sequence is TGTGCCAGCAGCTCGCAGGGTTCGCGGAATTCACCCCTCCACTTT. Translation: CASSSQGSRNSPLHF.

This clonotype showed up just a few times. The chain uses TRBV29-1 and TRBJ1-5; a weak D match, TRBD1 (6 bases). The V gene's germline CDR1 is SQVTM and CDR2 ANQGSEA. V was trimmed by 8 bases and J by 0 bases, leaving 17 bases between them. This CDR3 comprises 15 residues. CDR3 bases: TGCAGCCCGAAACGCAGGGGCCTTAGCAATCAGCCCCAGCATTTT. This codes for CSPKRRGLSNQPQHF. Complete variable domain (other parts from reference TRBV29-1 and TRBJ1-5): SAVISQKPSRDICQRGTSLTIQCQVDSQVTMMFWYRQQPGQSLTLIATANQGSEATYESGFVIDKFPISRPNLTFSTLTVSNMSPEDSSIYLCSPKRRGLSNQPQHFGDGTRLSIL.

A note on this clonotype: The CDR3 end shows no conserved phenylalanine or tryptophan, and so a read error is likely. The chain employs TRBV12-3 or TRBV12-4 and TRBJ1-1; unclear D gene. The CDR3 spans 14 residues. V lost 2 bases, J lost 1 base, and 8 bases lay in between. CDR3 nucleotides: TGTGCCAGCAGTTTACTCCGGACGAACACTGAAGCTTTCCTT. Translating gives CASSLLRTNTEAFL.

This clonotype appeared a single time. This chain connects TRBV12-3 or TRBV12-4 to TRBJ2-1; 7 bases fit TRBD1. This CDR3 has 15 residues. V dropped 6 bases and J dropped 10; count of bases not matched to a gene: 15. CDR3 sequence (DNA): TGTGCCAGCAGCCAAGGGGGCCAGAGCTCCTACGAGCAGTTCTTC. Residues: CASSQGGQSSYEQFF.

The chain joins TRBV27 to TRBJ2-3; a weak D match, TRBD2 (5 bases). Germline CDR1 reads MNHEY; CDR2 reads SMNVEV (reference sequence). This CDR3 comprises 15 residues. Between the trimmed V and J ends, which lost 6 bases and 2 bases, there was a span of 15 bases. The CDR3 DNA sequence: TGTGCCAGCAGGGGGTATCTTCGGGACACAGATACGCAGTATTTT. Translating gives CASRGYLRDTDTQYF.

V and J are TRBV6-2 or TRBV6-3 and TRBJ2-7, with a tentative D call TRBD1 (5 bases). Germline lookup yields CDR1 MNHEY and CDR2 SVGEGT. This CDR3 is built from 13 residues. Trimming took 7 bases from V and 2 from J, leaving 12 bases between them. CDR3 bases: TGTGCCAGCATGGGGCAGGGCCCCTACGAGCAGTACTTC. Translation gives CASMGQGPYEQYF.

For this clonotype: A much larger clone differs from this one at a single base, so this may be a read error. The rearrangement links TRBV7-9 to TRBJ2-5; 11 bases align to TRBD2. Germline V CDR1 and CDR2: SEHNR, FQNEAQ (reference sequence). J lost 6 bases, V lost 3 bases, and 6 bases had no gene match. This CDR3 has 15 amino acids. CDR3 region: CASSFTSGGSQTQYF. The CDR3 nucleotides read TGTGCCAGCAGCTTCACTAGCGGGGGTTCGCAGACCCAGTACTTC.

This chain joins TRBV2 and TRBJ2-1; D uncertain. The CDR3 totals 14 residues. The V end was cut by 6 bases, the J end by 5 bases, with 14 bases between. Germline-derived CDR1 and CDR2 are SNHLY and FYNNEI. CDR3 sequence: CASRHRQTHNEQFF. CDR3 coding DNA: TGTGCCAGCAGGCACAGACAAACCCACAATGAGCAGTTCTTC.

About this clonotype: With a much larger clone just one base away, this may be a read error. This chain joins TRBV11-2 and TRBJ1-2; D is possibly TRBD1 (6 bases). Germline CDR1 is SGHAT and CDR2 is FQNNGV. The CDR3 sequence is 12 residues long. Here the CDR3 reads CASEGQSYSYTF. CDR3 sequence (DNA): TGTGCCTCGGAAGGACAGTCCTATAGCTACACCTTC. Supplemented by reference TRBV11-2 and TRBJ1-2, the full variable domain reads EAGVAQSPRYKIIEKRQSVAFWCNPISGHATLYWYQQILGQGPKLLIQFQNNGVVDDSQLPKDRFSAERLKGVDSTLKIQPAKLEDSAVYLCASEGQSYSYTFGSGTRLTVV.

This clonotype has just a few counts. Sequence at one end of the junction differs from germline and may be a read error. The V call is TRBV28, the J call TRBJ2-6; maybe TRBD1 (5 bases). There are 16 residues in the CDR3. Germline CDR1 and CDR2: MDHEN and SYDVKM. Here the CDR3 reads CASSLSVSSGAHVLTF. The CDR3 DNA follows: TGTGCCAGCAGTTTAAGTGTTTCCTCTGGGGCCCACGTCCTGACTTTC.

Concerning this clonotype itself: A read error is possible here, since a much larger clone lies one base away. The CDR3 protein is CASSLTPGQDAEAFF. As DNA, the CDR3 is TGCGCCAGCAGCTTGACGCCGGGACAGGACGCCGAAGCTTTCTTT. The chain recombines TRBV5-1 with TRBJ1-1; the match to TRBD1 covers 8 bases. Looked up from germline, CDR1 is SGHRS and CDR2 is YFSETQ. The V gene end was trimmed by 1 base and the J gene end by 8 bases; junction bases not matched to a gene: 10. This CDR3 is built from 15 residues.

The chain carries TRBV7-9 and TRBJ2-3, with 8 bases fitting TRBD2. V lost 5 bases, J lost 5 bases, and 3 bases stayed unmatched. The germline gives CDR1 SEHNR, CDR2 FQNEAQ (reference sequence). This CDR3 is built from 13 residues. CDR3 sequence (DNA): TGTGCCAGCAGCGCGGGACTAGTAGATACGCAGTATTTT. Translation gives CASSAGLVDTQYF.

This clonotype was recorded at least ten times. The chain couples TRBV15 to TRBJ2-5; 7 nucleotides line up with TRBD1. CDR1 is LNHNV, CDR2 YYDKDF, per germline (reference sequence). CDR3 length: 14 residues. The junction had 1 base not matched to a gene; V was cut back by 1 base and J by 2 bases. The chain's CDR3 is CATSRGGQQETQYF. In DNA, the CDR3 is TGTGCCACCAGCAGAGGGGGACAGCAAGAGACCCAGTACTTC.

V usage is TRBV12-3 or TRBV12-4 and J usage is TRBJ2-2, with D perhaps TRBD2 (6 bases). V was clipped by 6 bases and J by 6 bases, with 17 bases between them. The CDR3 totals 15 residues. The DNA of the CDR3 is TGTGCCAGCAGCTATCTCGGGGGAATGCCCGGGGAGCTGTTTTTT. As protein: CASSYLGGMPGELFF.

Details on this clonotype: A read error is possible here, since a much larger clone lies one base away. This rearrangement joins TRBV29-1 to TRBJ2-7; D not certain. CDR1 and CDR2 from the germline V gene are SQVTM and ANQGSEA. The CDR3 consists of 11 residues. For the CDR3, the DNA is TGCGGCGTTGAAGATCAAACCCTAAAGTACTTC. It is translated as CGVEDQTLKYF.

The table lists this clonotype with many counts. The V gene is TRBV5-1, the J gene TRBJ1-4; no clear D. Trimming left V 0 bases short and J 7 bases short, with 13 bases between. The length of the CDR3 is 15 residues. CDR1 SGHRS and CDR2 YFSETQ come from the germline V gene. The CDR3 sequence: CASSLAGGEAEKLFF. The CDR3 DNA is TGCGCCAGCAGCTTGGCCGGCGGGGAGGCTGAAAAACTGTTTTTT.

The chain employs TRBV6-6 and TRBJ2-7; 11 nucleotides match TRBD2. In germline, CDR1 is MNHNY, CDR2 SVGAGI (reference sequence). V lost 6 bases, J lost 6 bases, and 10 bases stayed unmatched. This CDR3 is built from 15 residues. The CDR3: CASSQPLAGGVEQYF. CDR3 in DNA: TGTGCCAGCAGCCAGCCTCTAGCGGGAGGTGTCGAGCAGTACTTC.

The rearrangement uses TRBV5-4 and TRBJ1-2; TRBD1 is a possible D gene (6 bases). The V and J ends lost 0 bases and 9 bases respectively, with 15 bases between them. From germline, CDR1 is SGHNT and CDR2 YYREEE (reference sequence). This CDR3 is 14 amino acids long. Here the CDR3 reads CASSLGVQGASYTF. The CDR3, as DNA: TGTGCCAGCAGCTTGGGTGTACAGGGTGCGAGCTACACCTTC.

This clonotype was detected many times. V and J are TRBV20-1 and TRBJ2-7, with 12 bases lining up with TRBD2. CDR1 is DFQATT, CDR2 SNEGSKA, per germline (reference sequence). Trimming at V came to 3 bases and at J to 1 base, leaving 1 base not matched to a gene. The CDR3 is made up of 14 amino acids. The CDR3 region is CSASTSGRSYEQYF. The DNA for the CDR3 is TGCAGTGCTAGTACTAGCGGGAGGTCCTACGAGCAGTACTTC.

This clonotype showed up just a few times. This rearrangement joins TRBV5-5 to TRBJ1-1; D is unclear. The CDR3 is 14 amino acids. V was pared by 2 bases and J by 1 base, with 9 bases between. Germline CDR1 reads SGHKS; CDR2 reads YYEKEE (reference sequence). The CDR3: CASSFRHQNTEAFF. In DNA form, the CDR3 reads TGTGCCAGCAGCTTCAGACACCAGAACACTGAAGCTTTCTTT.

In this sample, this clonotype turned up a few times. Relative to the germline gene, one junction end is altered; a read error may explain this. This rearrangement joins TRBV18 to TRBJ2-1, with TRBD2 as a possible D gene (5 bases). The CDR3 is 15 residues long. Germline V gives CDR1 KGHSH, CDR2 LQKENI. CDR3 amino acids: CASSPLGVTYNERYF. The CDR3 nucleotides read TGTGCCAGCTCACCACTGGGTGTTACCTACAATGAGCGGTACTTC.

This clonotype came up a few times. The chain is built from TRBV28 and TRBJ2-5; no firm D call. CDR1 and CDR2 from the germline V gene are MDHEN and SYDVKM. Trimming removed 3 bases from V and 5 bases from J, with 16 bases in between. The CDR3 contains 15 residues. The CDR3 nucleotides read TGTGCCAGCAGTTTTATCCCCCGGCAAAGTGAGACCCAGTACTTC. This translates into CASSFIPRQSETQYF.

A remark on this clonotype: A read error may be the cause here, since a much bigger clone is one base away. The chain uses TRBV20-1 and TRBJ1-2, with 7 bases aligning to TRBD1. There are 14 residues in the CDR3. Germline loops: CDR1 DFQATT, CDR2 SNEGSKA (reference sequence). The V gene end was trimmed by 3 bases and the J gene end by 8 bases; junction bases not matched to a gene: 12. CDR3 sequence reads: CSARTDWTGGGYTF. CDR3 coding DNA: TGCAGTGCTAGGACGGACTGGACAGGAGGGGGCTACACCTTC.

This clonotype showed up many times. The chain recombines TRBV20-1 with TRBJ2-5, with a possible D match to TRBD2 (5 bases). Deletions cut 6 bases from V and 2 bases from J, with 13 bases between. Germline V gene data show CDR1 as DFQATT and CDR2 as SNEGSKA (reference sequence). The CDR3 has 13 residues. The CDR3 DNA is TGCAGTGCGGACGGGGTTCCTCAAGAGACCCAGTACTTC. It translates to CSADGVPQETQYF.